Presented here are 23 T cell receptor beta chains from one specimen sequenced in a study of T-cell reconstitution after alpha-beta-depleted transplantation in children. Unique molecular identifiers were incorporated during preparation of the TCRbeta library. Via MiXCR, TCRdb re-called the PCR reads, giving one row per CDR3 protein. Among about 540,000 distinct CDR3 sequences, about 18% were seen once, and the ten largest hold 3.3%. The sample in question was PBMCs from the stem cell graft donor, obtained from the stem cell graft. The receptors stem from a human donor who donated a stem cell graft to a child with acute lymphoblastic leukemia.

The CDR3 sequence: CASSLKEPVSGANVLTF. The CDR3 nucleotides read TGCGCCAGCAGCTTAAAAGAGCCAGTCTCTGGGGCCAACGTCCTGACTTTC. This chain uses TRBV5-1 with TRBJ2-6; no reliable D call. CDR1 is SGHRS, CDR2 YFSETQ, per germline. The CDR3 consists of 17 residues. V shed 2 bases and J shed 0 bases, with 12 bases lying between them.

J is TRBJ2-6 and V is TRBV7-8; D remains ambiguous. CDR3 length equals 20 residues. V was cut by 5 bases and J by 0 bases, with 23 bases left in between. Looked up from germline, CDR1 is SGHVS and CDR2 is FQNEAQ. The CDR3 DNA follows: TGTGCCAGCAGCCCACACGGCAGGACGGTAACCCTCTCTGGGGCCAACGTCCTGACTTTC. This encodes CASSPHGRTVTLSGANVLTF.

This clonotype was seen a handful of times. This chain connects TRBV7-8 to TRBJ2-1; 10 bases align to TRBD1. Germline assignment: CDR1 SGHVS and CDR2 FQNEAQ. The CDR3 is 15 amino acids. J was trimmed by 8 bases and V by 6 bases; bases with no gene match: 10. In nucleotides, the CDR3 is TGTGCCAGCAGTCCCAGGGGACAGGGGTCATATGAGCAGTTCTTC. Translated: CASSPRGQGSYEQFF.

A few counts support this clonotype. The chain is built from TRBV30 and TRBJ1-6; D gene uncertain. Trimming pared 4 bases from V and 8 bases from J, leaving 12 bases between. Germline CDR1 and CDR2: GTSNPN and SVGIG (reference sequence). The CDR3 is 13 residues long. CDR3 amino acids: CAWTLALDSPLHF. CDR3 nucleotide sequence: TGTGCCTGGACCCTAGCTCTCGATTCACCCCTCCACTTT.

This clonotype was recorded once. The chain has TRBV5-1 and TRBJ2-5; the D gene could be TRBD1 or TRBD2 (5 bases each). CDR1 is SGHRS and CDR2 is YFSETQ in the germline V gene. Trimming left V 2 bases short and J 5 bases short, with 13 bases between. The CDR3 totals 14 residues. Here the CDR3 DNA reads TGCGCCAGCAGCTTTGGGGGAGTGGGGGAGACCCAGTACTTC. It is translated as CASSFGGVGETQYF.

The genes are TRBV5-1 and TRBJ1-1; TRBD1 agrees at 8 bases. The CDR3 length is 16 residues. The V gene's germline CDR1 is SGHRS and CDR2 YFSETQ. The V segment lost 2 bases and the J segment 1 base; nucleotides outside the gene matches: 7. The CDR3: CASSFITGGRNTEAFF. The CDR3 DNA sequence: TGCGCCAGCAGCTTTATTACAGGGGGGAGGAACACTGAAGCTTTCTTT.

V and J are TRBV11-2 and TRBJ2-2; unclear D gene. CDR1 and CDR2 from the germline V gene are SGHAT and FQNNGV. The V end was cut by 5 bases, the J end by 2 bases, with 6 bases between. There are 13 residues in the CDR3. The CDR3 nucleotides are TGTGCCAGCAGCGTAATCAACACCGGGGAGCTGTTTTTT. This gives the protein CASSVINTGELFF.

The rearrangement links TRBV7-2 to TRBJ2-7, with D possibly TRBD2 on 6 matching bases. V lost 8 bases, J lost 0 bases, and 14 bases lay in between. The CDR3 contains 14 residues. Germline values: CDR1 SGHTA, CDR2 FQGNSA. CDR3 sequence reads: CASSAGPRSYEQYF. The CDR3 DNA sequence: TGTGCCAGCTCAGCGGGTCCTCGCTCCTACGAGCAGTACTTC.

The gene calls are TRBV12-3 or TRBV12-4 and TRBJ2-7; D remains ambiguous. Between the trimmed V and J ends, which lost 10 bases and 6 bases, there was a span of 22 bases. The CDR3 is made up of 14 amino acids. This CDR3 reads CATSTTLKPLEQYF. The CDR3 nucleotides are TGTGCCACATCAACCACCCTTAAACCCCTCGAGCAGTACTTC.

This clonotype was seen more than once but under ten times. Here the CDR3 DNA reads TGTGCCAGCAGCTTTTATGAGGAGGGCTACACCTTC. Translating gives CASSFYEEGYTF. V usage is TRBV7-8 and J usage is TRBJ1-2, with D hard to call. Per germline, CDR1 SGHVS and CDR2 FQNEAQ. V was clipped by 3 bases and J by 8 bases, with 10 bases between them. The CDR3 is made up of 12 amino acids.

This clonotype was counted a few times. The J gene is TRBJ1-1, the V gene TRBV11-2, with D possibly TRBD1 on 6 matching bases. V shed 5 bases and J shed 5 bases, with 15 bases lying between them. This CDR3 has 14 amino acids. Germline V lookup: CDR1 SGHAT, CDR2 FQNNGV. CDR3: CASSPPHRVTEAFF. The CDR3 region has the DNA TGTGCCAGCAGCCCGCCTCACAGGGTTACTGAAGCTTTCTTT.

This chain joins TRBV30 and TRBJ1-5; D not resolved. CDR1 GTSNPN and CDR2 SVGIG come from the germline V gene (reference sequence). The CDR3 is 16 residues long. V was pared by 0 bases and J by 0 bases, with 12 bases between. This chain's CDR3 is CAWSVLDSRSNQPQHF. The CDR3 DNA is TGTGCCTGGAGTGTACTGGACTCCCGTAGCAATCAGCCCCAGCATTTT.

This chain joins TRBV5-5 and TRBJ2-7; the D gene could be TRBD1 or TRBD2 (5 bases each). With 3 bases removed from V and 3 bases from J, the gap between germline ends came to 16 bases. In germline, CDR1 is SGHKS, CDR2 YYEKEE (reference sequence). The length of the CDR3 is 15 residues. The CDR3 region is CASSWAGAHNYEQYF. CDR3 bases: TGTGCCAGCAGCTGGGCCGGGGCACATAACTACGAGCAGTACTTC.

This rearrangement joins TRBV24-1 to TRBJ1-1, with D uncertain. Germline loops: CDR1 KGHDR, CDR2 SFDVKD. Between the trimmed V and J ends, which lost 4 bases and 4 bases, there was a span of 9 bases. The CDR3 length is 13 residues. CDR3 DNA sequence: TGTGCCACCAGTGAGGGTGGGAGCACTGAAGCTTTCTTT. This translates into CATSEGGSTEAFF.

This clonotype was observed a few times. This chain uses TRBV5-5 with TRBJ2-1; 9 bases align to TRBD1. The CDR3 is 16 amino acids. V dropped 4 bases and J dropped 4; count of bases not matched to a gene: 9. CDR1 and CDR2 (germline): SGHKS, YYEKEE (reference sequence). CDR3 DNA: TGTGCCAGCAGCCCAGGGACAGGGACGAAGTACAATGAGCAGTTCTTC. As protein: CASSPGTGTKYNEQFF.

The CDR3 DNA follows: TGTGCCAGCTCACCACCGCCTAGCGGGAGATACGAGCAGTACTTC. This encodes CASSPPPSGRYEQYF. This rearrangement joins TRBV18 to TRBJ2-7; TRBD2 agrees at 10 bases. This CDR3 has 15 residues. Germline CDR1 and CDR2: KGHSH and LQKENI. V dropped 0 bases and J dropped 4; count of bases not matched to a gene: 3.

The rearrangement uses TRBV6-5 and TRBJ2-7; no definite D call. This CDR3 is 14 amino acids long. Germline V gives CDR1 MNHEY, CDR2 SVGAGI. Deletions cut 2 bases from V and 0 bases from J, with 8 bases between. CDR3 region: CASSYEAASYEQYF. In DNA form, the CDR3 reads TGTGCCAGCAGTTACGAGGCAGCCTCCTACGAGCAGTACTTC.

This chain joins TRBV9 and TRBJ1-1; D unclear. V gave up 3 bases and J gave up 0 bases, with 6 bases separating them. Germline V gene data show CDR1 as SGDLS and CDR2 as YYNGEE. The CDR3 totals 13 residues. The chain's CDR3 is CASSGDLNTEAFF. The CDR3 DNA reads as TGTGCCAGCAGCGGAGACTTGAACACTGAAGCTTTCTTT.

The chain couples TRBV7-2 to TRBJ2-3; D is uncertain. V shed 5 bases and J shed 4 bases, with 7 bases lying between them. Germline assignment: CDR1 SGHTA and CDR2 FQGNSA. CDR3 length: 12 residues. CDR3 sequence reads: CASSAPPDTQYF. CDR3 nucleotides: TGTGCCAGCAGCGCCCCTCCAGATACGCAGTATTTT.

This clonotype has more than one count but fewer than ten. The rearrangement joins TRBV6-5 to TRBJ2-7; 7 bases are shared with TRBD1. This CDR3 contains 16 residues. The V gene end was trimmed by 4 bases and the J gene end by 2 bases; junction bases not matched to a gene: 11. The germline gives CDR1 MNHEY, CDR2 SVGAGI. For the CDR3, the DNA is TGTGCCAGCAGTTGGCATACGACAGGGTCCCCCTACGAGCAGTACTTC. This gives the protein CASSWHTTGSPYEQYF.

The V and J genes are TRBV10-3 and TRBJ2-3; D remains unclear. There are 15 residues in the CDR3. Germline V lookup: CDR1 ENHRY, CDR2 SYGVKD. V was clipped by 10 bases and J by 0 bases, with 17 bases between them. The DNA of the CDR3 is TGTGCCACCGGAAGGCGGTATGAGAGCACAGATACGCAGTATTTT. Translated, it gives CATGRRYESTDTQYF.

Concerning this clonotype itself: At one end, the junction sequence differs from germline, possibly due to a read error. The chain joins TRBV7-2 to TRBJ2-2, with 9 bases that match TRBD2. Germline CDR1 SGHTA, CDR2 FQGNSA. CDR3 size: 14 residues. In DNA form, the CDR3 reads TGTGCCAGCAGCCTAGCGGGACCCACCGGGGAGCTGTTTTTT. Translation: CASSLAGPTGELFF. The whole variable domain, remainder taken from reference TRBV7-2 and TRBJ2-2, is GAGVSQSPSNKVTEKGKDVELRCDPISGHTALYWYRQSLGQGLEFLIYFQGNSAPDKSGLPSDRFSAERTGGSVSTLTIQRTQQEDSAVYLCASSLAGPTGELFFGEGSRLTVL.

The chain joins TRBV3-1 to TRBJ2-2; D is ambiguous. Trimming pared 0 bases from V and 9 bases from J, leaving 17 bases between. The germline CDR1 and CDR2 sequences are LGHDT and YNNKEL (reference sequence). The CDR3 length is 16 residues. The CDR3 region has the DNA TGTGCCAGCAGCCAAGAGGGTCCTAGTCTTAGTCGGGAGCTGTTTTTT. This codes for CASSQEGPSLSRELFF.